This passage covers 15 T cell receptor beta chains from one sample sequenced in a study of molecular identifiers for immune sequencing clone quantification. TCRdb reanalysed the PCR reads using MiXCR and keeps one entry per CDR3 protein. Among some 320,000 distinct CDR3 sequences listed, about a fifth were seen once. Sequenced material: naive CD8+ T cells from blood, with Jurkat cell RNA spiked in. The subset was: FACS-sorted CD8+CD4-CCR7+CD45RA+ naive T cells. The source is a human donor in good health. Some libraries in this study had Jurkat cell RNA spiked in.

This clonotype was detected many times. The chain joins TRBV7-2 to TRBJ2-1; D unresolved. Germline assignment: CDR1 SGHTA and CDR2 FQGNSA. The CDR3 length is 13 residues. V lost 1 base and J 4 bases, leaving 5 bases between the germline ends. The chain's CDR3 is CASSLVGYNEQFF. The CDR3, as DNA: TGTGCCAGCAGCTTAGTAGGTTACAATGAGCAGTTCTTC.

This rearrangement joins TRBV11-2 to TRBJ2-1; a possible D gene is TRBD1 (7 bases). Germline loops: CDR1 SGHAT, CDR2 FQNNGV. The CDR3 is made up of 16 amino acids. Trimming removed 4 bases from V and 6 bases from J, with 19 bases in between. The CDR3 nucleotides read TGTGCCAGCAGCTCTAGCGCAGGGGGAGTAGGCAATGAGCAGTTCTTC. Protein sequence: CASSSSAGGVGNEQFF.

As concerns this clonotype: One junction end does not reproduce the germline sequence, and a read error may be involved. The chain recombines TRBV14 with TRBJ1-6; D is perhaps TRBD1 (5 bases). This CDR3 region has 17 residues. Germline-derived CDR1 and CDR2 are SGHDN and FVKESK. CDR3 in DNA: TGTGCCAGCAGCCAATTCAGGACAAGCCCTTATAATCCACCCCTCCACTTT. It yields the protein CASSQFRTSPYNPPLHF. The full variable domain, with the rest looked up from reference TRBV14 and TRBJ1-6, is EAGVTQFPSHSVIEKGQTVTLRCDPISGHDNLYWYRRVMGKEIKFLLHFVKESKQDESGMPNNRFLAERTGGTYSTLKVQPAELEDSGVYFCASSQFRTSPYNPPLHFGNGTRLTVT.

This clonotype has more than one count but fewer than ten. At one end the junction does not follow the germline gene, possibly because of a read error. The CDR3 loop is CVWGDLSTDTQYF. CDR3 coding DNA: TGTGTCTGGGGGGACCTTAGCACAGATACGCAGTATTTT. This sequence joins TRBV30 and TRBJ2-3; D possibly corresponds to TRBD2 (6 bases). This CDR3 spans 13 amino acids. Looked up from germline, CDR1 is GTSNPN and CDR2 is SVGIG (reference sequence).

CDR3 sequence reads: CSAQDSTYEQYF. CDR3 nucleotides: TGCAGCGCCCAAGACTCGACCTACGAGCAGTACTTC. The J gene is TRBJ2-7, the V gene TRBV29-1; unclear D gene. Trimming took off 7 bases at V and 2 bases at J, with 12 bases between the two ends. CDR3 length: 12 amino acids. CDR1 and CDR2 from the germline V gene are SQVTM and ANQGSEA.

At least ten counts were recorded for this clonotype. The chain couples TRBV15 to TRBJ2-1; a weak D match, TRBD2 (5 bases). The CDR3 runs 15 residues. Trimming left V 0 bases short and J 4 bases short, with 10 bases between. Looked up from germline, CDR1 is LNHNV and CDR2 is YYDKDF (reference sequence). For the CDR3, the DNA is TGTGCCACCAGCAGAGAAGTTTCGGGGTACAATGAGCAGTTCTTC. Its translation is CATSREVSGYNEQFF.

Turning to this clonotype: This may be a read error, as it is one base from a much larger clone. V gene TRBV23-1 combines with J gene TRBJ2-5, with a possible D match to TRBD1 (6 bases). TRBV23-1 is labeled an ORF, and its function is uncertain. This CDR3 is 15 amino acids long. The CDR3 DNA is TGCGCCAGCAGTCCTCCCGGGACACACCAAGAGACCCTGTACTTC. Its translation is CASSPPGTHQETLYF.

The rearrangement joins TRBV14 to TRBJ2-7, with D possibly being TRBD1 (5 bases). Trimming took 3 bases from V and 5 from J, leaving 14 bases between them. The CDR3 extends over 14 amino acids. Germline assignment: CDR1 SGHDN and CDR2 FVKESK. This chain's CDR3 is CASSHREERNEQYF. The CDR3 nucleotides are TGTGCCAGCAGCCACAGGGAAGAAAGGAACGAGCAGTACTTC.

This clonotype appeared many times. CDR3 residues: CASSLDYQLTISNTEAFF. In nucleotides, the CDR3 is TGCGCCAGCAGCTTGGATTACCAACTTACCATTTCGAACACTGAAGCTTTCTTT. The chain joins TRBV5-1 to TRBJ1-1; no definite D call. The CDR3 spans 18 residues. CDR1 and CDR2 from the germline V gene are SGHRS and YFSETQ. Trimming left V 0 bases short and J 1 base short, with 19 bases between.

This clonotype was counted once. No conserved phenylalanine or tryptophan is present at the end of the CDR3, so a read error is the likely explanation. The V call is TRBV4-2, the J call TRBJ2-2; 10 bases align to TRBD2. The junction had 11 bases not matched to a gene; V was cut back by 0 bases and J by 4 bases. This CDR3 comprises 19 residues. The germline V gene has CDR1 LGHNA and CDR2 YNFKEQ. The CDR3 spells CASSQDRLLAGSTTGELFS. In DNA form, the CDR3 reads TGTGCCAGCAGCCAAGATAGGTTACTAGCGGGGTCAACCACCGGGGAGCTGTTTTCT.

The genes are TRBV7-9 and TRBJ1-1; TRBD1 is a possible D gene (6 bases). The CDR3 extends over 14 amino acids. Trimming removed 5 bases from V and 8 bases from J, with 18 bases in between. CDR1 SEHNR and CDR2 FQNEAQ come from the germline V gene (reference sequence). CDR3 amino acids: CASSPRTVLFEAFF. The CDR3 DNA sequence: TGTGCCAGCAGCCCCCGGACAGTCTTGTTCGAAGCTTTCTTT.

This clonotype was observed many times. V gene TRBV29-1 combines with J gene TRBJ1-2; maybe TRBD1 (5 bases). CDR1 is SQVTM, CDR2 ANQGSEA, per germline. V dropped 2 bases and J dropped 1 base, with 8 bases sitting between them. CDR3 length: 13 residues. The CDR3 protein is CSVEQGLNYGYTF. CDR3 in DNA: TGCAGCGTTGAACAGGGACTTAACTATGGCTACACCTTC.

In the case of this clonotype: A far larger clone lies a single base away; this is likely a read error. V is TRBV11-2 and J is TRBJ2-5; D possibly corresponds to TRBD1 (6 bases). The V gene's germline CDR1 is SGHAT and CDR2 FQNNGV. The CDR3 runs 13 residues. Here the CDR3 reads CASSPDSQEAQYF. The DNA of the CDR3 is TGTGCCAGCAGCCCGGACAGCCAAGAGGCCCAGTACTTC.

This clonotype showed up many times. The V and J genes are TRBV7-9 and TRBJ2-2, with TRBD2 identical over 9 bases. Trimming at V came to 5 bases and at J to 1 base, leaving 11 bases not matched to a gene. The CDR3 consists of 18 residues. The V gene's germline CDR1 is SEHNR and CDR2 FQNEAQ (reference sequence). CDR3 DNA sequence: TGTGCCAGCAGCACACCGGTTCCTAGCGGGGAGAACACCGGGGAGCTGTTTTTT. Its protein product is CASSTPVPSGENTGELFF.

This clonotype was seen ten or more times. The rearrangement uses TRBV4-3 and TRBJ2-7; 7 bases align to TRBD2. This CDR3 spans 16 amino acids. CDR1 LGHNA and CDR2 YSLEER come from the germline V gene. Germline trimming cut 4 bases from V and 4 bases from J; bases unmatched to any gene: 13. CDR3 protein: CASSPGLAAGAYEQYF. CDR3 nucleotide sequence: TGCGCCAGCAGCCCAGGGCTAGCGGCCGGGGCGTACGAGCAGTACTTC.